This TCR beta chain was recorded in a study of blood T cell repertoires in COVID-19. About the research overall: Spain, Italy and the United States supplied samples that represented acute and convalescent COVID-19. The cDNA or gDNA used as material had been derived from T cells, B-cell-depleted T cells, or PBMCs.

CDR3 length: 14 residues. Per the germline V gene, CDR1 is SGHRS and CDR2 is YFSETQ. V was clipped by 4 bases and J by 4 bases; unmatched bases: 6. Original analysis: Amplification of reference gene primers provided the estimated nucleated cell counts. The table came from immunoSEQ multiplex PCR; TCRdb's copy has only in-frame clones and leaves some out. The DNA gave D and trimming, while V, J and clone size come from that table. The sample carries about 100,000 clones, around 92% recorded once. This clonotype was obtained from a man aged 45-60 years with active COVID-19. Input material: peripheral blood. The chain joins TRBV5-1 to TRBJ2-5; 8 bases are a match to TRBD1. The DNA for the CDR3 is TGCGCCAGCAGCCCACAACAGGGGGGAGAGACCCAGTACTTC. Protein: CASSPQQGGETQYF.